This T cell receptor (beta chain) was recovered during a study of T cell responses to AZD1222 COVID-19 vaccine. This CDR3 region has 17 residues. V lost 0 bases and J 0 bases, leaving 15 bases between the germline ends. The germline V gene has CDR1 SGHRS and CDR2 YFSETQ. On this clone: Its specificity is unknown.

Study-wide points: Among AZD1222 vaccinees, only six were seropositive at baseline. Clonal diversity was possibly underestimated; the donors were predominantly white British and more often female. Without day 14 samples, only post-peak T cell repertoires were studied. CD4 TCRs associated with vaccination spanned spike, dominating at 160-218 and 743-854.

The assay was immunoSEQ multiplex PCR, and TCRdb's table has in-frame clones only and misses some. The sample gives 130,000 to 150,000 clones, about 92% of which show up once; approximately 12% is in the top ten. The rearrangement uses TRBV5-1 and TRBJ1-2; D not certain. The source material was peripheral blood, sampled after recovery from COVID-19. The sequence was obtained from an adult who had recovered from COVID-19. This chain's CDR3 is CASSLAGRAYTNYGYTF. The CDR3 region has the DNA TGCGCCAGCAGCTTGGCGGGTCGGGCATACACTAACTATGGCTACACCTTC.